The present entry profiles one T cell receptor beta chain with its context. As yet, its antigen is unknown. Naive CD45RA+ and memory CD45RA-negative subsets were split from CD4+ cells. The V gene end was trimmed by 2 bases and the J gene end by 8 bases; junction bases not matched to a gene: 8. Germline values: CDR1 SGHRS, CDR2 YFSETQ. This CDR3 is 15 amino acids long. This sample is drawn from a study of shared clonotypes between healthy human individuals. About the study: Each donor's CD8 memory used one plate, CD8 naive two, each CD4 subset three. Study results and caveats: In this cohort, only blood was sampled, and tissue repertoires likely differ.

Measured with immunoSEQ multiplex PCR; TCRdb has only the in-frame clones, and not every one. The data contain about 1 million clones, around four fifths of them seen just once; the ten biggest clones take up less than 1.5%. The origin of this receptor is a man between 18 and 35 years old in good health. The chain combines TRBV5-1 with TRBJ1-4, with 8 bases aligning to TRBD1. Sequences were obtained from memory CD4+ T cells sorted from blood. As to subset: CD45RA-negative fraction. This CDR3 reads CASSFSGGVGEKLFF. For the CDR3, the DNA is TGCGCCAGCAGCTTCTCAGGGGGCGTTGGGGAAAAACTGTTTTTT.